This T cell receptor (beta chain) was recovered during a study of blood T cell repertoires in COVID-19. The repertoire was sequenced with immunoSEQ multiplex PCR; TCRdb's copy has only in-frame clones and lacks some. Among 250,000 or so clones listed, more than 80% were seen once. Sequenced: PBMCs or T cells enriched from blood (not recorded which). The sequence was collected from a man in his 60s who had recovered from COVID-19.

The CDR3 protein is CASSLRVGAAYEQYF. CDR3 nucleotide sequence: TGCGCCAGCAGCTTGAGGGTAGGGGCAGCCTACGAGCAGTACTTC. This chain links TRBV5-1 with TRBJ2-7; D is perhaps TRBD1 (5 bases). This CDR3 contains 15 residues. V was shortened by 1 base and J by 2 bases, with 13 bases between the two germline ends. From germline, CDR1 is SGHRS and CDR2 YFSETQ.